The 15 T cell receptor beta chains below come from one sample, sequenced in a study of blood T cell repertoires in COVID-19. TCRdb's copy holds only in-frame clones and misses some; the assay was immunoSEQ multiplex PCR. The sample lists a few hundred thousand clones; over 75% were seen once. Source material: peripheral blood. These receptors came from a woman in her sixties or seventies with acute or convalescent COVID-19.

V gene TRBV5-1 combines with J gene TRBJ2-3, with D possibly TRBD1 on 6 matching bases. The germline CDR1 and CDR2 sequences are SGHRS and YFSETQ. This CDR3 contains 16 residues. V lost 0 bases and J 6 bases, leaving 17 bases between the germline ends. CDR3 sequence: CASSLARTVVGDTQYF. CDR3 sequence (DNA): TGCGCCAGCAGCTTGGCTCGGACAGTGGTAGGGGATACGCAGTATTTT.

The gene calls are TRBV9 and TRBJ2-3; TRBD1 aligns across 7 bases. This CDR3 has 15 residues. J was trimmed by 3 bases and V by 4 bases; bases with no gene match: 8. Germline values: CDR1 SGDLS, CDR2 YYNGEE. The CDR3 DNA sequence: TGTGCCAGCAGCTTCAGGGGGTTCGGTACAGATACGCAGTATTTT. Translation: CASSFRGFGTDTQYF.

V is TRBV5-5 and J is TRBJ2-5; TRBD1 agrees at 8 bases. The V gene's germline CDR1 is SGHKS and CDR2 YYEKEE (reference sequence). The CDR3 runs to 15 residues. V trimming: 0 bases; J trimming: 5 bases; junction bases outside the gene matches: 6. As DNA, the CDR3 is TGTGCCAGCAGCTTGGGGACAGGGAAGTCGGAGACCCAGTACTTC. It codes for CASSLGTGKSETQYF. Using reference TRBV5-5 and TRBJ2-5 for the parts outside the CDR3, the full variable domain is DAGVTQSPTHLIKTRGQQVTLRCSPISGHKSVSWYQQVLGQGPQFIFQYYEKEERGRGNFPDRFSARQFPNYSSELNVNALLLGDSALYLCASSLGTGKSETQYFGPGTRLLVL.

This clone was seen a few times. The chain links TRBV24-1 to TRBJ1-3; no reliable D call. The germline V gene has CDR1 KGHDR and CDR2 SFDVKD. V dropped 3 bases and J dropped 0 bases, with 8 bases sitting between them. This CDR3 spans 15 amino acids. CDR3 in amino acids: CATSDGRLSGNTIYF. For the CDR3, the DNA is TGTGCCACCAGTGATGGGCGCCTCTCTGGAAACACCATATATTTT.

The chain uses TRBV7-2 and TRBJ2-5; D perhaps matches TRBD1 (6 bases). The V gene lost 5 bases and the J gene lost 2 bases, with 9 bases spanning the gap. The CDR3 covers 13 residues. In germline, CDR1 is SGHTA, CDR2 FQGNSA. As DNA, the CDR3 is TGTGCCAGCAGCGTACAGGGTCAAGAGACCCAGTACTTC. Its protein is CASSVQGQETQYF.

The rearrangement uses TRBV6-5 and TRBJ1-1, with 8 bases lining up with TRBD1. CDR3 length: 15 amino acids. The trim removed 6 bases at V and 5 bases at J, leaving 11 bases unmatched. Per the germline V gene, CDR1 is MNHEY and CDR2 is SVGAGI. The CDR3 reads CASSRQQGGVTEAFF. CDR3 in DNA: TGTGCCAGCAGCCGCCAACAGGGGGGAGTGACTGAAGCTTTCTTT.

The chain is built from TRBV19 and TRBJ2-7; possible D gene TRBD1, 5 bases. Germline CDR1 is LNHDA and CDR2 is SQIVND (reference sequence). The V end was cut by 1 base, the J end by 1 base, with 11 bases between. This CDR3 is 15 amino acids long. The CDR3 spells CASSIGGRASYEQYF. CDR3 DNA: TGTGCCAGTAGTATAGGAGGCAGGGCTTCCTACGAGCAGTACTTC.

V and J are TRBV5-8 and TRBJ2-4, with D possibly TRBD2 on 6 matching bases. Germline lookup yields CDR1 SGHTS and CDR2 YDEGEE. The germline V and J ends were trimmed by 1 base and 3 bases, with 11 bases remaining between them. This CDR3 comprises 15 residues. The chain's CDR3 is CASSLWEVGKNIQYF. In DNA, the CDR3 is TGTGCCAGCAGCTTGTGGGAGGTCGGCAAAAACATTCAGTACTTC.

The V and J genes are TRBV19 and TRBJ1-4; D is uncertain. Germline CDR1 reads LNHDA; CDR2 reads SQIVND (reference sequence). The CDR3 sequence is 12 residues long. V was pared by 3 bases and J by 8 bases, with 7 bases between. The CDR3 region has the DNA TGTGCCAGTAGTATGGCTTTGGAAAAACTGTTTTTT. It encodes CASSMALEKLFF.

The V call is TRBV7-9, the J call TRBJ1-1; 9 bases are shared with TRBD1. From germline, CDR1 is SEHNR and CDR2 FQNEAQ (reference sequence). Trimming at V came to 3 bases and at J to 7 bases, leaving 6 bases not matched to a gene. The CDR3 spans 14 residues. CDR3 DNA sequence: TGTGCCAGCAGCTTTGCCGGGACAGGGTATGAAGCTTTCTTT. Translating gives CASSFAGTGYEAFF.

This rearrangement joins TRBV30 to TRBJ1-5, with a weak D call TRBD1 (5 bases). The CDR3 is 15 residues long. V was shortened by 0 bases and J by 2 bases, with 11 bases between the two germline ends. Germline V CDR1 and CDR2: GTSNPN, SVGIG (reference sequence). The CDR3 DNA follows: TGTGCCTGGAGTGTCCAGGGCAGAGGCAATCAGCCCCAGCATTTT. Its protein is CAWSVQGRGNQPQHF.

The J gene is TRBJ2-5, the V gene TRBV7-2; D call uncertain. CDR1 is SGHTA and CDR2 is FQGNSA in the germline V gene. The CDR3 is made up of 11 amino acids. The V gene lost 1 base and the J gene lost 8 bases, with 5 bases spanning the gap. CDR3 bases: TGTGCCAGCAGCTTAGATGTAACCCAGTACTTC. Amino acid sequence: CASSLDVTQYF. The full variable domain, completed using reference TRBV7-2 and TRBJ2-5, is GAGVSQSPSNKVTEKGKDVELRCDPISGHTALYWYRQSLGQGLEFLIYFQGNSAPDKSGLPSDRFSAERTGGSVSTLTIQRTQQEDSAVYLCASSLDVTQYFGPGTRLLVL.

The chain combines TRBV4-3 with TRBJ1-3, with D uncertain. The length of the CDR3 is 16 residues. Germline assignment: CDR1 LGHNA and CDR2 YSLEER. V lost 0 bases and J lost 0, with 9 bases in between. The CDR3 is CASSQEAAHSGNTIYF. CDR3 coding DNA: TGCGCCAGCAGCCAAGAAGCGGCCCACTCTGGAAACACCATATATTTT.

This chain uses TRBV29-1 with TRBJ1-2; D is undetermined. The CDR3 loop spans 11 amino acids. The germline V gene has CDR1 SQVTM and CDR2 ANQGSEA. V was shortened by 6 bases and J by 7 bases, with 12 bases between the two germline ends. CDR3 residues: CSVAVRGGYTF. The CDR3 DNA reads as TGCAGCGTGGCGGTCCGAGGTGGCTACACCTTC.

This clone was seen just once. This chain joins TRBV6-5 and TRBJ1-2; D is uncertain. Trimming left V 5 bases short and J 2 bases short, with 9 bases between. Per the germline V gene, CDR1 is MNHEY and CDR2 is SVGAGI. CDR3 length: 13 amino acids. As DNA, the CDR3 is TGTGCCAGCAGTCCCCCGAGCAACTATGGCTACACCTTC. Translation gives CASSPPSNYGYTF.